The source of this TCR beta chain is a study of blood T cell repertoires in COVID-19. Study details: From the United States, Italy and Spain came samples of acute and convalescent COVID-19. PBMCs, B-cell-depleted T cells, or T cells provided the cDNA or gDNA that made up the material.

Original processing notes: Amplification of reference gene primers provided the estimated nucleated cell counts. Repertoires were generated with immunoSEQ multiplex PCR, while TCRdb's copy carries only in-frame clones and drops some. The V and J calls and clone size were taken over from that table, and D and trimming were inferred from the DNA. The sample has some 96,000 clones, 75% to 90% seen once. J lost 5 bases, V lost 4 bases, and 6 bases had no gene match. Germline V gives CDR1 SGHTA, CDR2 FQGTGA. This CDR3 spans 14 amino acids. The rearrangement uses TRBV7-3 and TRBJ2-3; 7 bases line up with TRBD1. Sequences were obtained from peripheral blood. This receptor was taken from a human donor in a cohort sampled during active COVID-19. The CDR3 protein is CASSYRGSKDTQYF. In DNA, the CDR3 is TGTGCCAGCAGCTACAGGGGTAGTAAAGATACGCAGTATTTT. Full variable domain (outside the CDR3, taken from reference TRBV7-3 and TRBJ2-3): GAGVSQTPSNKVTEKGKYVELRCDPISGHTALYWYRQSLGQGPEFLIYFQGTGAADDSGLPNDRFFAVRPEGSVSTLKIQRTERGDSAVYLCASSYRGSKDTQYFGPGTRLTVL.